This entry is about one T cell receptor (beta chain). No antigen is known for it. Base qualities were left out, and no much larger clone turns up one base away. These data belong to a study of blood T cell repertoires in COVID-19 (dated by TCRdb to the early 2020s). The study in broad terms: The collaborator samples originated in the United States, Italy and Spain and spanned the acute and convalescent phases of COVID-19. Sample metadata almost always included a de-identified subject ID, COVID-19 status, age in years and sex. Deeply sampled blood TCRbeta repertoires from subjects exposed to, actively infected with, or recovered from COVID-19 were included in the dataset. The prospective study material was composed of cDNA or gDNA derived from T cells, B-cell-depleted T cells, or PBMCs. A freely available public database, intended as a resource for researchers studying the immune response to SARS-CoV-2, is where the repertoires were released. HLA class I and class II types, where available, came from metadata supplied by the sample provider rather than from assay-based typing. The samples were drawn from the first 160 participants of the ongoing ImmuneRACE study and from some 1,300 subjects provided by 6 global collaborators.

TCRbeta CDR3 regions were amplified from genomic DNA by means of the immunoSEQ Assay, a bias-controlled multiplex PCR. In the source study's methods: Nucleated cell counts per sample were estimated from amplification of reference gene primers within the assay. To quantify the absolute abundance of each unique TCRbeta CDR3 rearrangement, sequence reads were collapsed and filtered. For each sample, productive Simpson clonality was calculated as the square root of Simpson's diversity index over productive rearrangements. In its TCRdb copy, this immuneACCESS table keeps in-frame sequences only and misses some clones. Where compared with another copy, unresolved V genes explain less than half of these, and the others have no known cause. For V, J and clone size, that table is used; D and trimming come from the DNA. This sample is represented by roughly 260,000 clones; 91% of them were singletons. The ten largest clones take up 0.95% to 1.5% of the sample.

In the prospective study, participants were roughly 18 to 100 years old, resided in about two dozen geographic areas of the United States, and were enrolled through a virtual design. In the prospective study, cohorts were assigned on the basis of participant-reported clinical history obtained from a screening survey and a study questionnaire. In the prospective study, mobile phlebotomists collected whole blood, serum and a nasopharyngeal or oropharyngeal swab from each participant. Participants in the prospective study had the option to provide additional blood draws and questionnaires over a 2-month period. Prospective study blood samples were shipped either frozen or at room temperature before DNA extraction. From the cysteine up to the phenylalanine, the CDR3 has a length of 14 residues. The kept DNA is CDR3 alone, 42 bases in frame from the first base. The germline V gene gives CDR1 as SGHAT and CDR2 as FQNNGV. V is cut by 1 base and J by 7 bases, and the space between the germline ends is 10 bases.

The study at large found these results: The amount of clinical and demographic metadata varied by source and participant and was provided uncurated.

The origin of this receptor is a human donor in a cohort exposed to, infected with or recovered from COVID-19 (not recorded which). The donor label of this sample is uncertain. The sequenced material came from PBMCs or T cells enriched from blood (not recorded which). Here the chain combines TRBV11-2 and TRBJ2-2, with TRBD2 perhaps the D gene, on 5 matching bases. The CDR3: CASSLVPGIGELFF. The bases read TGTGCCAGCAGCTTAGTCCCGGGAATCGGGGAGCTGTTTTTT. Extended through the reference TRBV11-2 and TRBJ2-2 proteins, this CDR3 yields the full variable domain: EAGVAQSPRYKIIEKRQSVAFWCNPISGHATLYWYQQILGQGPKLLIQFQNNGVVDDSQLPKDRFSAERLKGVDSTLKIQPAKLEDSAVYLCASSLVPGIGELFFGEGSRLTVL.